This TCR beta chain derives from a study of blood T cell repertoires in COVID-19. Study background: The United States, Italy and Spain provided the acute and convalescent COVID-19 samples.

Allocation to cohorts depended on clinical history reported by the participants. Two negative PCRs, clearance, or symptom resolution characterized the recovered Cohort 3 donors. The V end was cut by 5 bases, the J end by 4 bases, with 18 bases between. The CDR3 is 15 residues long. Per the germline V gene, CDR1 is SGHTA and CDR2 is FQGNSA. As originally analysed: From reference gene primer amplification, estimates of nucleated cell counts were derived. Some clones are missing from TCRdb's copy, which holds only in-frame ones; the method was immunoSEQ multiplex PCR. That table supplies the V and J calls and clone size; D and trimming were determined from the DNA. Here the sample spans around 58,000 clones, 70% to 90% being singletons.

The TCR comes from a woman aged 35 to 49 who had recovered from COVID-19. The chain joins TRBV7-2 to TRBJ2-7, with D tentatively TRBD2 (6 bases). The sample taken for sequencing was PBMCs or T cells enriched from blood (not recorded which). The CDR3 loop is CASSRTSSFGYEQYF. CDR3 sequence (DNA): TGTGCCAGCAGCCGTACTAGCTCCTTTGGTTACGAGCAGTACTTC.